The sequence of this TCR beta chain was determined in a study of Ad26.COV2.S vaccination and SARS-CoV-2 variants. The study's findings and limits: Spike-specific TCR breadth in vaccine recipients exceeded that seen in placebo recipients.

Assay used: immunoSEQ multiplex PCR; TCRdb lists only in-frame clones, some missing. The sample holds over 110,000 clones, more than 80% seen once. Germline V gene data show CDR1 as SGHRS and CDR2 as YFSETQ. The CDR3 covers 15 residues. The ends were cut back, 2 bases at V and 1 base at J, with 9 bases in the middle. Notes on this clone: Its antigen is still unknown.

The clonotype originates from a human donor who had recovered from COVID-19. The material was peripheral blood, obtained after recovery from COVID-19. The chain links TRBV5-1 to TRBJ2-2; no definite D call. The CDR3 loop is CASSFQAGNTGELFF. The CDR3 coding sequence is TGCGCCAGCAGCTTTCAGGCCGGGAACACCGGGGAGCTGTTTTTT.